This TCR beta chain was found in a study of a mutant IDH1 vaccine in newly diagnosed glioma. Study background: Patients in the study were vaccinated eight times, receiving shots in weeks 1, 3, 5, 7, 11, 15, 19 and 23. Treated patients were about 60% male, around 40% female, mean age approximately 40 years. Before enrollment, the patients had been treated with radiotherapy alone, temozolomide alone, or both together. Most of them had received both.

Points from the study as a whole: Pseudoprogression appeared unlinked to shifts in leading peripheral T cell clonotypes.

This CDR3 contains 16 residues. Trimming at V came to 9 bases and at J to 6 bases, leaving 18 bases not matched to a gene. Looked up from germline, CDR1 is WSHSY and CDR2 is SAAADI. In this sample, this clone turned up once. The antigen is undetermined. Time point described: week 23, last vaccination. A 20-mer mutant IDH1 peptide at 300 ug was injected subcutaneously with topical imiquimod. Repertoires were generated with immunoSEQ multiplex PCR, while TCRdb's copy carries only in-frame clones and drops some. Found here are 25,000 to 30,000 clones, roughly 80% of them singletons; the top ten hold around a sixth.

The TCR originated in a woman in her 30s with glioma. The chain has TRBV10-2 and TRBJ2-7; 9 positions match TRBD1. The sample consisted of PBMCs, taken from a glioma patient whose treatment included an IDH1 peptide vaccine. The CDR3 loop is CASAPGTGYILGEQYF. In nucleotides, the CDR3 is TGCGCCAGTGCACCGGGGACAGGGTATATTCTCGGCGAGCAGTACTTC.